What follows are 19 T cell receptor beta chains derived from one specimen sequenced in a study of glioma-infiltrating T cells after dendritic cell vaccination. Some clones are missing from TCRdb's copy, which holds only in-frame ones; the method was immunoSEQ multiplex PCR. The table lists some 100,000 clones, about 80% of them singletons. The material sequenced was blood, taken before dendritic cell vaccination. The receptors shown here come from a human donor with glioblastoma.

The sample holds one count of this clone. The V and J genes are TRBV27 and TRBJ2-3, with D unclear. V was pared by 4 bases and J by 5 bases, with 10 bases between. The V gene's germline CDR1 is MNHEY and CDR2 SMNVEV (reference sequence). This CDR3 spans 13 amino acids. CDR3 DNA: TGTGCCAGCAGTTCAAGAGCGATAGATACGCAGTATTTT. Protein sequence: CASSSRAIDTQYF.

This chain uses TRBV10-3 with TRBJ2-7, with 8 bases that match TRBD2. Germline-derived CDR1 and CDR2 are ENHRY and SYGVKD. V lost 10 bases to trimming and J lost 0 bases; unmatched junction nucleotides: 8. This CDR3 is built from 14 residues. This chain's CDR3 is CATLAGGGSYEQYF. CDR3 DNA sequence: TGTGCCACTCTCGCGGGGGGAGGCTCCTACGAGCAGTACTTC.

Here the CDR3 reads CASSLGDYTGELFF. CDR3 nucleotides: TGCGCCAGCAGCTTGGGGGACTACACCGGGGAGCTGTTTTTT. The genes are TRBV5-1 and TRBJ2-2; weak D call: TRBD2 (6 bases). V was trimmed by 0 bases and J by 3 bases, leaving 6 bases between them. The germline V gene encodes CDR1 SGHRS and CDR2 YFSETQ. The CDR3 runs to 14 residues. Combining the CDR3 with reference TRBV5-1 and TRBJ2-2 gives the whole variable domain KAGVTQTPRYLIKTRGQQVTLSCSPISGHRSVSWYQQTPGQGLQFLFEYFSETQRNKGNFPGRFSGRQFSNSRSEMNVSTLELGDSALYLCASSLGDYTGELFFGEGSRLTVL.

This clone was observed a few times. The V gene is TRBV9, the J gene TRBJ1-6; 10 bases match TRBD1. V was pared by 7 bases and J by 9 bases, with 7 bases of the junction left unmatched. The CDR3 consists of 14 residues. Germline loops: CDR1 SGDLS, CDR2 YYNGEE. The DNA of the CDR3 is TGTGCCAGCTCCAGCCGGGACAGGGGTTCACCCCTCCACTTT. The encoded protein is CASSSRDRGSPLHF.

The chain is built from TRBV5-1 and TRBJ1-1; perhaps TRBD1 as D (5 bases). The CDR3 has 16 residues. Between the trimmed V and J ends, which lost 0 bases and 6 bases, there was a span of 18 bases. CDR1 is SGHRS, CDR2 YFSETQ, per germline. CDR3: CASSLAVGQGPAEAFF. The CDR3 DNA sequence: TGCGCCAGCAGCTTGGCCGTCGGGCAGGGCCCAGCTGAAGCTTTCTTT.

V gene TRBV30 combines with J gene TRBJ1-4, with a possible D match to TRBD1 (5 bases). This CDR3 region has 14 residues. Germline CDR1 reads GTSNPN; CDR2 reads SVGIG (reference sequence). Trimming took off 4 bases at V and 0 bases at J, with 9 bases between the two ends. CDR3 nucleotide sequence: TGTGCCTGGACAGGGTCTTCAACTAATGAAAAACTGTTTTTT. Its translation is CAWTGSSTNEKLFF.

To note about this clone: Additional DNA sequences in this sample encode the identical CDR3. The gene calls are TRBV30 and TRBJ1-1; no clear D. The CDR3 length is 13 residues. Germline V gene data show CDR1 as GTSNPN and CDR2 as SVGIG (reference sequence). V dropped 0 bases and J dropped 1 base, with 6 bases sitting between them. CDR3 sequence reads: CAWSVRGNTEAFF. CDR3 sequence (DNA): TGTGCCTGGAGTGTCCGGGGGAACACTGAAGCTTTCTTT.

The rearrangement links TRBV19 to TRBJ1-3; 9 bases are a match to TRBD1. CDR1 LNHDA and CDR2 SQIVND come from the germline V gene (reference sequence). The junction had 7 bases not matched to a gene; V was cut back by 7 bases and J by 3 bases. The CDR3 has 15 residues. The CDR3, as DNA: TGTGCCAGTACCCAAGACAGGGGGAATGGAAACACCATATATTTT. It codes for CASTQDRGNGNTIYF.

This chain links TRBV5-6 with TRBJ1-2, with 7 bases aligning to TRBD1. The J segment lost 3 bases and the V segment lost 0 bases, leaving 5 bases of the junction unmatched. This CDR3 spans 15 amino acids. CDR1 is SGHDT and CDR2 is YYEEEE in the germline V gene. Here the CDR3 DNA reads TGTGCCAGCAGCTTGGGGGGACAGACTTACTATGGCTACACCTTC. Its protein is CASSLGGQTYYGYTF.

This clone was counted a single time. The chain is built from TRBV9 and TRBJ2-2, with 8 nucleotides matching TRBD2. The CDR3 has 15 amino acids. From germline, CDR1 is SGDLS and CDR2 YYNGEE. The ends lost 1 base at V and 5 bases at J; junction bases unmatched: 4. For the CDR3, the DNA is TGTGCCAGCAGCGTACCGGCGGGGGGAACCGGGGAGCTGTTTTTT. Residues: CASSVPAGGTGELFF.

This chain links TRBV5-1 with TRBJ1-6; perhaps TRBD1 as D (5 bases). From germline, CDR1 is SGHRS and CDR2 YFSETQ. This CDR3 is built from 15 residues. V lost 4 bases, J lost 10 bases, and 18 bases lay in between. CDR3 in amino acids: CASSQMQGSESPLHF. The CDR3 DNA reads TGCGCCAGCAGCCAGATGCAGGGCTCTGAGTCACCCCTCCACTTT.

This clone was recorded a few times. Within the sample, other DNA sequences also encode this same CDR3. The chain uses TRBV5-6 and TRBJ2-1; 9 nucleotides agree with TRBD2. The CDR3 is made up of 14 amino acids. V was clipped by 2 bases and J by 8 bases; unmatched bases: 5. CDR1 SGHDT and CDR2 YYEEEE come from the germline V gene. Here the CDR3 reads CASSFSAGGYEQFF. The CDR3 nucleotides read TGTGCCAGCAGCTTTTCAGCGGGAGGTTATGAGCAGTTCTTC.

The chain carries TRBV6-1 and TRBJ1-1; 9 bases are a match to TRBD1. The CDR3 covers 18 residues. V was pared by 2 bases and J by 4 bases, with 14 bases of the junction left unmatched. Germline-derived CDR1 and CDR2 are MNHNS and SASEGT. The chain's CDR3 is CASSELIHDTGGFTEAFF. The CDR3 nucleotides read TGTGCCAGCAGTGAACTTATTCATGACACAGGGGGCTTCACTGAAGCTTTCTTT.

The chain joins TRBV27 to TRBJ2-7, with a weak D call TRBD1 (6 bases). V shed 6 bases and J shed 5 bases, with 14 bases lying between them. The germline gives CDR1 MNHEY, CDR2 SMNVEV (reference sequence). The CDR3 totals 13 residues. CDR3 nucleotide sequence: TGTGCCAGCAGGCCCAGGGGAAACCACGAGCAGTACTTC. It codes for CASRPRGNHEQYF.

This rearrangement joins TRBV10-3 to TRBJ2-5; no clear D gene. With 4 bases removed from V and 1 base from J, the gap between germline ends came to 7 bases. CDR1 ENHRY and CDR2 SYGVKD come from the germline V gene. The CDR3 sequence is 13 residues long. CDR3 sequence: CAISALAQETQYF. CDR3 nucleotides: TGTGCCATCAGTGCGTTGGCCCAAGAGACCCAGTACTTC.

The V call is TRBV5-1, the J call TRBJ1-1, with TRBD1 matching 8 bases. The germline V gene has CDR1 SGHRS and CDR2 YFSETQ. The CDR3 totals 17 residues. The V segment lost 0 bases and the J segment 0 bases; nucleotides outside the gene matches: 7. The CDR3 spells CASSLETGVEMNTEAFF. The CDR3 nucleotides read TGCGCCAGCAGCTTGGAGACAGGGGTTGAGATGAACACTGAAGCTTTCTTT.

This chain uses TRBV1 with TRBJ2-6; TRBD1, the table's D call, lacks a check against the DNA. TRBV1 is designated a pseudogene. This CDR3 contains 21 residues. The CDR3, as DNA: TGCACCAGCAGCCAACAAAAGCCTTACAGGTCCGTTAGGGCTGGGGCCAACGTCCTGACTTTC. Amino acids: CTSSQQKPYRSVRAGANVLTF.

V gene TRBV5-1 combines with J gene TRBJ2-1; D is possibly TRBD2 (6 bases). The CDR3 runs 15 residues. Germline V gene sequence: CDR1 SGHRS, CDR2 YFSETQ. V shed 5 bases and J shed 0 bases, with 12 bases lying between them. CDR3 nucleotide sequence: TGCGCCAGCAGTGCGGGGCCCAGCTCCTACAATGAGCAGTTCTTC. Residues: CASSAGPSSYNEQFF.

The CDR3 sequence is CASSLVSVNYGYTF. CDR3 nucleotides: TGTGCCAGCAGCTTGGTTTCGGTTAACTATGGCTACACCTTC. The chain is built from TRBV5-4 and TRBJ1-2; D not certain. Germline V gene sequence: CDR1 SGHNT, CDR2 YYREEE (reference sequence). Trimming removed 0 bases at V and 1 base at J, with 7 bases between. The CDR3 consists of 14 residues.